The clone carrying this T cell receptor beta chain was detected once. Its specificity is not known. This table comes from immunoSEQ multiplex PCR, and its TCRdb copy is limited to in-frame clones, with some not included. The profile shows some 110,000 clones, just over 85% of them singletons. This sample is drawn from a study of T cell responses to AZD1222 COVID-19 vaccine. Overall study results and limits: The peak T cell response came first, and repertoires were sampled only after it.

Trimming took 1 base from V and 3 from J, leaving 7 bases between them. The germline V gene has CDR1 MGHDK and CDR2 SYGVNS. There are 14 residues in the CDR3. This specimen was peripheral blood, taken 28 days after the second AZD1222 dose. The V gene is TRBV25-1, the J gene TRBJ1-5, with a possible D match to TRBD1 (5 bases). The sequence came from an adult who received the AZD1222 COVID-19 vaccine. The CDR3 is CASSELTANQPQHF. DNA for the CDR3: TGTGCCAGCAGTGAATTGACAGCCAATCAGCCCCAGCATTTT.